The 4 T cell receptor beta chains below all came from one sample that was sequenced in a study of beta chain features in type 1 diabetes. Notes on the study in general: Across all four CD4+ subsets, people with type 1 diabetes showed modestly shorter TCRB CDR3s.

These receptors are not linked to any known antigen. cDNA synthesis used the whole RNA isolate, giving expressed TCRB sequences. The data were produced by immunoSEQ multiplex PCR, yet TCRdb's version contains in-frame clones alone and is incomplete. This table holds approximately 250,000 clones, 16% found once. The sequenced material came from naive CD4+ T cells from blood. The receptor set was obtained from a man aged 25-45 years with type 1 diabetes.

The V call is TRBV7-9, the J call TRBJ2-7; 11 bases match TRBD2. V lost 5 bases and J lost 4; bases outside the gene matches: 10. The CDR3 spans 16 residues. CDR1 is SEHNR and CDR2 is FQNEAQ in the germline V gene (reference sequence). In DNA, the CDR3 is TGTGCCAGCAGCCACCAATTGTCTAGCGGGAGGTACGAGCAGTACTTC. Amino acids: CASSHQLSSGRYEQYF.

The chain combines TRBV7-2 with TRBJ2-7, with D tentatively TRBD1 (6 bases). Germline CDR1 and CDR2: SGHTA and FQGNSA. Trimming removed 4 bases from V and 1 base from J, with 11 bases in between. This CDR3 is 14 amino acids long. CDR3 sequence reads: CASSSTGFSYEQYF. DNA for the CDR3: TGTGCCAGCAGCTCCACAGGGTTTTCCTACGAGCAGTACTTC.

This clone was counted between two and nine times. The chain combines TRBV29-1 with TRBJ2-1; possibly TRBD2 for D (5 bases). The CDR3 extends over 13 amino acids. Germline V lookup: CDR1 SQVTM, CDR2 ANQGSEA. Trimming took off 6 bases at V and 8 bases at J, with 17 bases between the two ends. CDR3 loop: CSVQDSFNYEQFF. The CDR3 nucleotides are TGCAGCGTGCAGGACTCCTTTAACTATGAGCAGTTCTTC.

This clone was counted between two and nine times. J is TRBJ2-3 and V is TRBV9; 10 nucleotides line up with TRBD2. Germline lookup yields CDR1 SGDLS and CDR2 YYNGEE. The CDR3 length is 15 residues. Trimming took 3 bases from V and 5 from J; bases not matched to a gene: 6. The CDR3 spells CASSESGTSEDTQYF. CDR3 in DNA: TGTGCCAGCAGCGAATCCGGGACTAGCGAAGATACGCAGTATTTT. The variable domain in full, with the rest retrieved from reference TRBV9 and TRBJ2-3, is DSGVTQTPKHLITATGQRVTLRCSPRSGDLSVYWYQQSLDQGLQFLIQYYNGEERAKGNILERFSAQQFPDLHSELNLSSLELGDSALYFCASSESGTSEDTQYFGPGTRLTVL.